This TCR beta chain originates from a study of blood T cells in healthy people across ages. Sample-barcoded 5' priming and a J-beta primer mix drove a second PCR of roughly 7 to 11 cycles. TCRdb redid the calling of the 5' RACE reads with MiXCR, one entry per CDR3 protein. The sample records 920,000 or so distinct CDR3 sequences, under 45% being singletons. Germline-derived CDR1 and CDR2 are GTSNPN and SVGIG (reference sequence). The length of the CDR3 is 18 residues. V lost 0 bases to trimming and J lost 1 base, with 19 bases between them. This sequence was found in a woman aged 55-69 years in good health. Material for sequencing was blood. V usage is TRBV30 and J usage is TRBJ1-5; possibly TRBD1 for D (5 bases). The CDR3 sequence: CAWSVRTSFGLSNQPQHF. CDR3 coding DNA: TGTGCCTGGAGTGTTAGGACATCCTTTGGATTAAGCAATCAGCCCCAGCATTTT. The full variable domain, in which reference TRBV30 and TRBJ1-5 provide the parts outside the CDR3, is SQTIHQWPATLVQPVGSPLSLECTVEGTSNPNLYWYRQAAGRGLQLLFYSVGIGQISSEVPQNLSASRPQDRQFILSSKKLLLSDSGFYLCAWSVRTSFGLSNQPQHFGDGTRLSIL.